These 2 T cell receptor beta chains share one sample of origin, sequenced in a study of blood T cell repertoires in COVID-19. TCRdb's table, derived via immunoSEQ multiplex PCR, lists solely in-frame clones and lacks some. The data hold about 260,000 clones, with about 90% observed a single time. The source material was peripheral blood. The receptors here all came from a woman aged 25 to 45 with COVID-19, enrolled during active disease.

CDR3 sequence (DNA): TGTGCCAGCAGCTTAATCAGGGAAGAGACCCAGTACTTC. This translates into CASSLIREETQYF. The V and J genes are TRBV7-9 and TRBJ2-5; D is possibly TRBD1 (5 bases). The CDR3 spans 13 residues. Trimming removed 2 bases at V and 3 bases at J, with 7 bases between. The V gene's germline CDR1 is SEHNR and CDR2 FQNEAQ (reference sequence).

The rearrangement links TRBV7-6 to TRBJ2-1, with TRBD2 matching over 12 bases. V gave up 5 bases and J gave up 3 bases; unmatched junction bases: 2. Germline V gene data show CDR1 as SGHVS and CDR2 as FNYEAQ. The CDR3 extends over 15 amino acids. Here the CDR3 DNA reads TGTGCCAGCAGCCCGACTAGCGGGAGCTACAATGAGCAGTTCTTC. Translation gives CASSPTSGSYNEQFF.